This T cell receptor beta chain was sequenced in a study of T cells after posttransplantation cyclophosphamide. Study findings and constraints: Recipient CMV seropositivity and CMV reactivation strongly tracked TRB clonality. Blood and skin or GI T cell repertoires showed limited TRB overlap. Later post-transplant blood repertoires were often dominated by donor CD8+ memory clones.

The related graft donor's blood sample was taken on the day of bone marrow donation. This clone was counted many times. Antigen: not known. The CDR3 has 15 amino acids. From germline, CDR1 is MNHEY and CDR2 SVGAGI. With 7 bases removed from V and 1 base from J, the gap between germline ends came to 14 bases. Sequenced by immunoSEQ multiplex PCR; TCRdb stores in-frame clones only, minus some. The repertoire shows roughly 24,000 clones, none seen only once; the top ten take 6% to 7%. This TCR was sampled from a woman aged 55-69 years in good health, CMV-negative, and a related stem cell transplant donor. This sequence joins TRBV6-5 and TRBJ2-1; maybe TRBD2 (6 bases). Input material: PBMCs. In DNA, the CDR3 is TGTGCCAGCAAAGCCAGGGCGGGATCCTACAATGAGCAGTTCTTC. Its translation is CASKARAGSYNEQFF.